This note documents a single T cell receptor (beta chain) sequence. Compared with the rest of its sample, this clonotype is medium-sized (0.01 to 0.1%). No antigen is known for it. No clone much larger than this one lies a single base away; base qualities are absent. The sample belongs to a study of HIV-infected patients and healthy controls (dated by TCRdb to 2013 to 2014). In terms of the full investigation: After three months of therapy, CD4 counts in most of the 16 patients increased to a modest but significant degree while remaining below normal ranges. The CD4:CD8 ratio rose slightly, whereas CD8 counts showed no consistent shift during early therapy. An undetectable viral load was attained by 11 of 16 patients by the second bleed and by all patients after a further year of therapy. Patients exhibited no overall T-cell lymphocytopenia, and total CDR3 counts per chain were not significantly different from those of controls. The study asked whether deep sequencing of the TCR repertoire from small blood samples of HIV patients could detect immune perturbation and reconstitution. Beyond this particular receptor, the publication reports: The observed differences in diversity were not explained by the slight differences in age and sex profiles between the study cohorts. Healthy control repertoires showed roughly threefold more distinct CDR3s and higher Shannon diversity than untreated HIV+ repertoires. The pairing of alpha and beta chains was not determined in the samples. Processing included only sixteen HIV-infected individuals, and this was regarded by the authors as a major limit on how widely the findings apply. In size-matched repertoire data, the apparent post-therapy recovery of the Gini index in HIV-infected patients was not replicated. Mean usage differed significantly between HIV-infected patients and controls for eight alpha and eight beta V genes. Both the Jaccard index and the count of highly shared sequences showed that healthy controls shared more CDR3s between individuals than HIV+ patients did. Alpha-chain CDR3s from MAIT cells occurred at high frequency in healthy controls but were severely depleted in HIV+ repertoires. HIV-associated CDR3s exhibited a significant reduction in frequency during therapy, whereas CMV-associated CDR3s exhibited no significant change, although the majority increased in frequency. Using whole blood restricted sequencing depth and prevented separating the dynamics of distinct T-cell subpopulations. Significantly higher mean Gini indices were seen in HIV-infected repertoires than in controls, possibly reflecting oligoclonality. Comparisons were complicated by unequal numbers of distinct sequences between patients and controls, and rare events from HIV-infected data were overweighted by size-matching. HLA typing of donors was not performed in the study. The therapy captured by the treated samples lasted only about three months, arguably too short a period to observe immune reconstitution given low adult thymic output.

CDR1 MDHEN and CDR2 SYDVKM are derived from the germline V gene. V and J are trimmed by 2 bases and 4 bases, and the gene matches miss 6 bases of the junction. The CDR3 contains 15 residues, cysteine and phenylalanine counted. Here the CDR3 DNA is all that survives: 45 bases in frame from base 1. Follow-up blood from HIV-infected patients was collected roughly three months, about 14 weeks, after antiretroviral therapy began. Whole blood was used without fractionating the cells, so the repertoire represented all peripheral T cells without sorting. For RNA extraction, roughly 2.6 ml of peripheral blood was drawn into Tempus tubes. Patients with febrile or AIDS-related illness, tumors, hepatitis B or C coinfection, immunomodulatory therapy, recent vaccination or treatment interruptions were excluded from enrollment. The TURBO-DNase kit was used to remove leftover genomic DNA, and GLOBINclear was used to deplete globin mRNA.

Using SuperScript III with primers targeting the alpha and beta constant regions, 500 to 550 ng of RNA was reverse transcribed. Separate libraries for the alpha and beta chains were generated through chain-specific third strand synthesis that incorporated multiplexing indices. To avoid primer bias, the protocol used one single primer pair to amplify every rearrangement within a chain, and the protocol also attached molecular barcodes to each cDNA molecule. Purified cDNA was joined by T4 RNA Ligase 1 to a 5' RACE adapter carrying a random hexamer and the SP2 sequencing primer site. With slow temperature ramps used to favor optimal annealing, second strand synthesis was primed from the SP2 site with Phusion polymerase. Joined together, two random hexamer sequences that had both been added before amplification formed the 12-nucleotide barcode of each molecule. A brief initial PCR introduced P5 and P7 adapter elements together with a second index, and a roughly 22-cycle amplification PCR using P5s and P7 primers was subsequently performed. A total of around 27 PCR cycles were applied to the libraries, which were quantified on a Qubit, sized on a Bioanalyzer, and diluted to 4 to 4.5 nM. Sequencing of the normalized libraries was done on an Illumina MiSeq using 2 x 250 paired-end kits. Reverse transcription reactions underwent purification over MinElute columns, with elution into roughly 9.8 ul Tris-Cl. Adapter ligations were incubated for about 20 hours at 16 degrees C and subsequently purified with AMPure XP beads at a 1:1 ratio. The paper's data handling went like this. A modified Decombinator that output V, J, insert and barcode information was used to process the demultiplexed FASTQ files. Sequences that shared a barcode but differed from the dominant sequence were discarded as errors, and original cDNA molecules were estimated by counting barcodes clustered at Levenshtein distance 3. The R packages ineq, vegan, igraph and RCytoscape were used for downstream analyses, with IMGT nomenclature and CDR3 definitions applied. V gene usage was computed over distinct sequences, each TCR counted once to avoid skew from clonal expansion. Similarity networks connected unique CDR3 amino acid sequences within a donor whenever two sequences differed by a single Levenshtein edit. Published HIV-specific CDR3s (around 92 alpha, approximately 700 beta) and CMV-specific CDR3s (about 13 alpha, roughly 250 beta) were assembled and queried against the repertoires. Lower sequence numbers were not the cause of the decreased diversity in patients, as random subsampling to size-matched repertoires showed. The public reads were quality trimmed at Q25 with fastp and then assembled into clones with MiXCR by TCRdb, keeping productive beta chains. For every CDR3 protein sequence, its rows merge into one entry that carries the most common genes and DNA. The V and J calls were determined by TCRdb, not by the authors. Counted in this sample were some 20,000 distinct CDR3 sequences; approximately 9% of them appeared once. Roughly 20% of the sample comes from the top ten.

The receptor's source is an adult with HIV infection. Sample: blood, taken during antiretroviral therapy. The chain links TRBV28 with TRBJ1-2; TRBD1 lines up with 8 middle nucleotides. For the CDR3, the sequence is CASSLRDRSIYGYTF. In nucleotides, the sequence is TGTGCCAGCAGTTTACGGGACAGGTCGATCTATGGCTACACCTTC.